The 7 T cell receptor beta chains listed next were all sequenced from one sample in a study of vaccination effects on CD4 cells after COVID-19. The protocol was immunoSEQ multiplex PCR, while the TCRdb copy is restricted to in-frame clones and leaves out a portion. The sample has 17,000 or so clones; around 80% are singletons. For these TCRs, the target antigens are not known. Sequencing was preceded by expansion of antigen-specific CD4+ T cells with viral peptide pools in the ViraFEST assay. Cultured cells yielded isolated CD4+ T cells after around 9 days. The person was diagnosed with PCR-confirmed SARS-CoV-2 infection between March and December 2020. Each participant received a vaccine that was either BNT162b2 or mRNA-1273, given as two doses. The input for sequencing was CD4+ T cells from PBMCs cultured with SARS-CoV-2 spike peptides, taken after COVID-19 vaccination. The source is a human donor who had a prior SARS-CoV-2 infection.

The chain links TRBV7-3 to TRBJ2-5; 14 nucleotides line up with TRBD2. Per the germline V gene, CDR1 is SGHTA and CDR2 is FQGTGA. After removal of 4 bases from V and 5 bases from J, the junction contained 6 bases not matched to a gene. The CDR3 has 16 amino acids. The CDR3: CASSSGLAGGWETQYF. DNA of the CDR3: TGTGCCAGCAGCTCCGGACTAGCGGGGGGTTGGGAGACCCAGTACTTC.

The chain combines TRBV2 with TRBJ1-1, with 8 nucleotides matching TRBD1. V shed 6 bases and J 4 bases; nucleotides not matched to a gene: 13. Germline V gene sequence: CDR1 SNHLY, CDR2 FYNNEI. The CDR3 contains 16 residues. The CDR3 nucleotides read TGTGCCAGCAGCCTACCTATCGACAGGGGTGGCACTGAAGCTTTCTTT. The encoded protein is CASSLPIDRGGTEAFF.

The CDR3: CASSPLMTSYYNEQFF. In nucleotides, the CDR3 is TGTGCCAGCTCACCACTGATGACTAGCTACTACAATGAGCAGTTCTTC. This chain connects TRBV18 to TRBJ2-1; 7 bases are a match to TRBD2. The CDR3 consists of 16 residues. Germline CDR1 reads KGHSH; CDR2 reads LQKENI. V shed 1 base and J 3 bases; nucleotides not matched to a gene: 6.

This clone has just a few counts. This chain joins TRBV5-4 and TRBJ2-3, with 11 bases fitting TRBD2. CDR3 length: 16 residues. The germline CDR1 and CDR2 sequences are SGHNT and YYREEE (reference sequence). Germline trimming cut 0 bases from V and 6 bases from J; bases unmatched to any gene: 6. The CDR3 sequence: CASSLGASGRMDTQYF. CDR3 nucleotides: TGTGCCAGCAGCTTGGGGGCTAGCGGGAGGATGGATACGCAGTATTTT.

This clone was detected a few times. V usage is TRBV2 and J usage is TRBJ1-6; D is perhaps TRBD1 (6 bases). The length of the CDR3 is 14 residues. Germline values: CDR1 SNHLY, CDR2 FYNNEI. Between the trimmed V and J ends, which lost 3 bases and 7 bases, there was a span of 10 bases. The CDR3 DNA sequence: TGTGCCAGCAGTGAGGGCAGGGGCAATTCACCCCTCCACTTT. Translation gives CASSEGRGNSPLHF.

The V gene is TRBV7-2, the J gene TRBJ2-5; D might be TRBD1 (6 bases). Trimming removed 5 bases from V and 5 bases from J, with 24 bases in between. The CDR3 has 17 amino acids. Looked up from germline, CDR1 is SGHTA and CDR2 is FQGNSA. This CDR3 reads CASSDISTGPRGETQYF. The CDR3 DNA is TGTGCCAGCAGCGATATAAGCACAGGGCCGAGAGGGGAGACCCAGTACTTC.

V and J are TRBV5-4 and TRBJ2-7; D is undetermined. V gave up 4 bases and J gave up 6 bases, with 20 bases separating them. The CDR3 runs to 15 residues. Looked up from germline, CDR1 is SGHNT and CDR2 is YYREEE (reference sequence). CDR3 DNA: TGTGCCAGCAGCCAGATTACGGGCATTCCGTCCGAGCAGTACTTC. It translates to CASSQITGIPSEQYF.